Listed here is a single T cell receptor beta chain. This clonotype was counted only a few times. This receptor's antigen is unknown. No much larger clone exists at a distance of one base, and base qualities are not known. Receptor amplification or capture employed 5' RACE. Sequencing took place on an Illumina HiSeq 2500. The second PCR ran for about 7 to 11 cycles and used a J-beta primer mix along with a sample-barcoded 5' primer. A template-switch 5' adaptor carrying 12 random nucleotides introduced a unique molecular identifier onto each TCR beta cDNA molecule. Each sample yielded at least 3 million CDR3-containing paired-end reads. First-strand cDNA was synthesized from all RNA with the Mint cDNA synthesis kit, primed by a TRBC-specific oligonucleotide. After uracil-DNA glycosylase treatment, a first 18-cycle PCR used universal primers M1SS and BC2_uni_R on all cDNA. The paper's data handling went like this. Normalization of each sample was performed by random selection of 1 million high-quality reads, each carrying a distinct molecular identifier. Instead of being binned into consensus sequences, reads with shared molecular identifiers were discarded. MiTCR, run with a Q25 quality threshold and the strictest error-elimination algorithm, handled CDR3 identification, clonotype clustering and error correction. Lower-bound total TCR beta diversity was estimated with a nonparametric unseen species model using Euler transformation. TCRdb reran the public reads through fastp at Q25 and MiXCR, keeping productive beta chains. Rows are unified per CDR3 protein, each entry keeping the most common DNA and genes. These V and J calls are TCRdb output, not the study's own analysis. The sample table shows some 750,000 distinct CDR3 sequences, and 20% to 25% are seen once. The leading ten clones occupy 22% of the sample.

The donors were some 36 Caucasian individuals from Russia, aged 6 to 90 years, who were systemically healthy. Around 9.7 milliliters of peripheral blood were collected from each donor into EDTA-treated Vacutainer tubes. PBMCs were isolated by Ficoll-Paque density-gradient centrifugation, with at least 7 million obtained per sample. Total RNA was extracted from PBMCs with Trizol reagent, with at least 6 micrograms obtained per sample. Naive CD45RAhigh/CD27high T cell percentages were measured by flow cytometry on a PBMC aliquot from every donor. Unmatched junction bases come to 7, with V trimmed by 4 bases and J by 5 bases. From cysteine to phenylalanine, the CDR3 is 15 amino acids long. Solely the CDR3 DNA is kept, with 45 bases framed from the first base. The germline V gene (reference sequence) supplies CDR1 SGHNT and CDR2 YYREEE. This sample was included in a study of blood T cells in healthy people across ages (dated by TCRdb to the mid-2010s). For the study in its entirety: In model experiments, template switching captured about one uniquely barcoded TCR beta cDNA molecule for every two T cells. To track age-related changes in TCR beta repertoire diversity, the study relied on deep sequencing normalized with unique cDNA molecular identifiers. Donors were grouped into four age groups: young (average roughly 17 years), middle-aged (under 40), aged (around 60) and long-lived (just over 80). To avoid experimental bias, donors of different ages were distributed randomly across sequencing lanes. Using the same blood draw, the study looked at two additional independent replicas of 1 million unique cDNA reads for two donors, one aged 18 to 29 and the other aged 80 or older.

Broad study findings and their caveats: Bulk unsorted PBMC profiling prevented conclusive comparison of naive and antigen-experienced compartments. Compared with the aged group, the long-lived group had more naive CD4+ T cells, fewer expanded clones and increased TCR diversity, a pattern suggesting age selection. Observed TCR beta diversity correlated strongly with the percentage of naive T cells measured by flow cytometry. Estimates of total diversity based on one million sequenced T cells were regarded as lower bounds and as underestimates. Observed TCR beta diversity per million T cells fell roughly linearly with age, and a significant reduction was already apparent by age roughly 40. Because donor CMV infection status was unknown, age-related changes in expanded clonotypes were potentially confounded.

The rearranged chain carries TRBV5-4 and TRBJ1-5, and 9 junction bases match TRBD1. The sequenced sample consisted of blood. This receptor was taken from a man aged 65 to 85 in good health. The CDR3: CASSRGQGIDQPQHF. Here is the DNA: TGTGCCAGCAGCCGAGGACAGGGGATTGATCAGCCCCAGCATTTT.